The 13 T cell receptor beta chains in this list originate from one sample, sequenced in a study of CD4 and CD8 cells across lung adenocarcinoma regions. In TCRdb, the PCR reads were re-called with MiXCR into one record per CDR3 protein. The data show 7,500 or so distinct CDR3 sequences, roughly 53% seen once. Sequencing input: CD8+ T cells from the center of a lung tumor. All receptors derive from a male donor with lung adenocarcinoma. The CD4 and CD8 labels of this study may be unreliable.

The chain carries TRBV6-1 and TRBJ2-1; TRBD2 matches 11 bases. Germline lookup yields CDR1 MNHNS and CDR2 SASEGT. The junction had 8 bases not matched to a gene; V was cut back by 8 bases and J by 8 bases. There are 14 residues in the CDR3. The CDR3 region is CASQLAGARHEQFF. The CDR3 DNA reads TGTGCCAGCCAACTAGCGGGAGCGCGGCATGAGCAGTTCTTC.

The chain links TRBV27 to TRBJ2-3; 13 bases match TRBD2. Trimming cost V 6 bases and J 2 bases; bases outside gene matches: 5. Germline CDR1 is MNHEY and CDR2 is SMNVEV (reference sequence). The CDR3 runs to 16 residues. The CDR3 coding sequence is TGTGCCAGCAGCCGGACTAGCGGGGGATTCACAGATACGCAGTATTTT. Encoded protein: CASSRTSGGFTDTQYF.

This clonotype was detected ten times or more. This rearrangement joins TRBV4-1 to TRBJ2-3; D is possibly TRBD2 (5 bases). Trimming took off 4 bases at V and 8 bases at J, with 16 bases between the two ends. The CDR3 sequence is 14 residues long. From germline, CDR1 is MGHRA and CDR2 YSYEKL. The CDR3 loop is CASSPNIGGVTQYF. The CDR3 DNA sequence: TGCGCCAGCAGCCCTAACATAGGAGGCGTTACGCAGTATTTT.

The chain recombines TRBV6-1 with TRBJ2-4; tentatively, D is TRBD1 (5 bases). CDR3 length equals 16 residues. Trimming took off 1 base at V and 13 bases at J, with 23 bases between the two ends. Germline V gene sequence: CDR1 MNHNS, CDR2 SASEGT. The DNA for the CDR3 is TGTGCCAGCAGTGAAGAGGTTTCTCCAGGGTCTGGTGAGCAGTACTTC. Its protein is CASSEEVSPGSGEQYF.

Ten or more counts support this clonotype. CDR3 amino acids: CAITKLSRDSSRGEQYF. CDR3 nucleotides: TGTGCCATCACCAAACTTTCCCGGGACTCCTCTAGGGGCGAGCAGTACTTC. This chain links TRBV10-3 with TRBJ2-7, with a possible D match to TRBD2 (6 bases). This CDR3 is built from 17 residues. V gave up 7 bases and J gave up 6 bases, with 28 bases separating them. Germline V gene lookup returns CDR1 ENHRY and CDR2 SYGVKD.

The rearrangement joins TRBV6-1 to TRBJ2-5; D ambiguous. The CDR3 consists of 12 residues. V was shortened by 2 bases and J by 5 bases, with 6 bases between the two germline ends. In germline, CDR1 is MNHNS, CDR2 SASEGT. The CDR3 bases are TGTGCCAGCAGTGAAACTCGCGAGACCCAGTACTTC. Amino acids: CASSETRETQYF.

This clonotype has a single count. The rearrangement joins TRBV6-1 to TRBJ2-3, with D tentatively TRBD2 (6 bases). V was cut by 8 bases and J by 1 base, with 16 bases left in between. CDR1 is MNHNS and CDR2 is SASEGT in the germline V gene. The length of the CDR3 is 15 residues. CDR3 sequence (DNA): TGTGCCAGCGTGTCGGGGGTGGGAGGCACAGATACGCAGTATTTT. Its translation: CASVSGVGGTDTQYF.

The rearrangement uses TRBV6-1 and TRBJ2-3, with D possibly TRBD1 on 6 matching bases. The better agreement between TRBJ2-1 and the DNA end casts doubt on the J call. There are 15 residues in the CDR3. Germline CDR1 MNHNS, CDR2 SASEGT. CDR3 sequence reads: CVRGLEVASTDEQFF. CDR3 in DNA: TGTGTCAGGGGCCTCGAGGTTGCGAGCACAGATGAGCAGTTCTTC.

This clonotype was observed a few times. The genes are TRBV4-2 and TRBJ2-1, with 8 bases fitting TRBD2. The closer fit of TRBJ2-7 to the DNA end suggests the J call may be wrong. Germline V CDR1 and CDR2: LGHNA, YNFKEQ. This CDR3 comprises 18 residues. CDR3: CASSQDGVRGGTLYEQYF. CDR3 DNA sequence: TGTGCCAGCAGCCAAGATGGCGTACGGGGGGGGACACTCTACGAGCAGTACTTC.

The V call is TRBV6-1, the J call TRBJ2-3, with 9 bases identical to TRBD1. The end of the DNA fits TRBJ2-5 better, so the J call may be wrong. The CDR3 contains 15 residues. CDR1 MNHNS and CDR2 SASEGT come from the germline V gene. CDR3 sequence: CASIDTGGPQETQYF. The CDR3 coding sequence is TGTGCCAGCATTGATACAGGGGGCCCGCAAGAGACCCAGTACTTC.

The rearrangement links TRBV11-1 to TRBJ2-3; TRBD2 matches 10 bases. Trimming cost V 2 bases and J 4 bases; bases outside gene matches: 3. The CDR3 runs to 15 residues. Germline CDR1 reads SGHAT; CDR2 reads FQDESV (reference sequence). DNA of the CDR3: TGTGCCAGCAGCTTATCTAGCGGGAGTTCAGATACGCAGTATTTT. The encoded protein is CASSLSSGSSDTQYF.

The rearrangement uses TRBV28 and TRBJ2-2; D not certain. Looked up from germline, CDR1 is MDHEN and CDR2 is SYDVKM. This CDR3 region has 12 residues. Trimming stripped 3 bases from V and 2 bases from J, with 1 base between. CDR3 nucleotide sequence: TGTGCCAGCAGTTTCAACACCGGGGAGCTGTTTTTT. Protein: CASSFNTGELFF.

This clonotype showed up many times. This chain joins TRBV27 and TRBJ2-1; D gene ambiguous. Trimming stripped 6 bases from V and 0 bases from J, with 12 bases between. From germline, CDR1 is MNHEY and CDR2 SMNVEV (reference sequence). The CDR3 has 15 residues. The CDR3 protein is CASSFELNSYNEQFF. Here the CDR3 DNA reads TGTGCCAGCAGCTTCGAGTTAAACTCCTACAATGAGCAGTTCTTC.